This T cell receptor (beta chain) derives from a study of blood T cell repertoires in COVID-19. The CDR3 loop spans 15 amino acids. Germline assignment: CDR1 LNHDA and CDR2 SQIVND (reference sequence). With 9 bases clipped from V and 8 bases from J, the junction kept 16 bases outside the gene matches. In the study's own analysis: Reference gene primer amplification gave nucleated cell count estimates. Assay used: immunoSEQ multiplex PCR; TCRdb lists only in-frame clones, some missing. The DNA was the basis for D and trimming; V, J and clone size are from that table. Of approximately 500,000 clones listed, about 89% are singletons.

Material for sequencing was peripheral blood. The V and J genes are TRBV19 and TRBJ2-1; 7 bases agree with TRBD2. This sequence originates from a woman in her fifties or sixties with COVID-19, enrolled during active disease. The CDR3 region is CASRDGSGDRDEQFF. The DNA of the CDR3 is TGTGCCAGCCGTGACGGGAGCGGGGATAGGGATGAGCAGTTCTTC.